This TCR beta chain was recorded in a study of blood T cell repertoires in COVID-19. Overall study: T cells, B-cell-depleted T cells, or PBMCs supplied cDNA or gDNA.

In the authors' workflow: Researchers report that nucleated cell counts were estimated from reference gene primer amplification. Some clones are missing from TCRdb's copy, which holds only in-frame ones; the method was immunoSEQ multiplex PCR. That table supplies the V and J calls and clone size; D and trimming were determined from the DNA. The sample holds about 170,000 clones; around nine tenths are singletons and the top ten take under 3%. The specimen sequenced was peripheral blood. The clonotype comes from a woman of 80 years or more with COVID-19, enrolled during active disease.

DNA of the CDR3: TGTGCCAGCAGCATGGCGGGAAACTATGGCTACACCTTC. Amino acid sequence: CASSMAGNYGYTF. V gene TRBV28 combines with J gene TRBJ1-2, with D unresolved. CDR1 and CDR2 from the germline V gene are MDHEN and SYDVKM. The CDR3 runs to 13 residues. Between the trimmed V and J ends, which lost 6 bases and 2 bases, there was a span of 10 bases.